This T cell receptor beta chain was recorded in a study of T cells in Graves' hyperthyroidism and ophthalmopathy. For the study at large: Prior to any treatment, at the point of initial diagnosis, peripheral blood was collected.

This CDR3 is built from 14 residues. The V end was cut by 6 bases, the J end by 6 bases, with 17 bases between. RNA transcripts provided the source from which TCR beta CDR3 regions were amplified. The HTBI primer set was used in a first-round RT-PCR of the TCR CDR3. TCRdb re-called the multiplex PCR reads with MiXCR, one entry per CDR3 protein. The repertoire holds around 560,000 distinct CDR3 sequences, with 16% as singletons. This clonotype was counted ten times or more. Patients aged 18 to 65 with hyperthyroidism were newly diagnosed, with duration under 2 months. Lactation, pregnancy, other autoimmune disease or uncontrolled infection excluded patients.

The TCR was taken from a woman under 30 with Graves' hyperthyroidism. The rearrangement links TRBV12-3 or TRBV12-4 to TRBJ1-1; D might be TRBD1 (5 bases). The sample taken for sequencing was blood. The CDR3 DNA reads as TGTGCCAGCAGCCCCCTGGGGGGGTACGCTGAAGCTTTCTTT. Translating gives CASSPLGGYAEAFF.